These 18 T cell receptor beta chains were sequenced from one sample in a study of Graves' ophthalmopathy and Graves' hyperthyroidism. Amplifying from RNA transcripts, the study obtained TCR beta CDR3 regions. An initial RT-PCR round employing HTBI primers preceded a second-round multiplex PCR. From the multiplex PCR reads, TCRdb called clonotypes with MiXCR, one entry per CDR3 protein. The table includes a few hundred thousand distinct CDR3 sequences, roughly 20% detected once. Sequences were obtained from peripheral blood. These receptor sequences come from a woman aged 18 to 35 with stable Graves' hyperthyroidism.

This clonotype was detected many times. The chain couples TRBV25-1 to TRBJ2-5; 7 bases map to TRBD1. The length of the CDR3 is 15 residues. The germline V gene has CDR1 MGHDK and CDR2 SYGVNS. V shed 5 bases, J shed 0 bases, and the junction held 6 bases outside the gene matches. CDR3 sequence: CASSWDSPYQETQYF. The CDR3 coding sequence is TGTGCCAGCAGTTGGGACAGCCCGTACCAAGAGACCCAGTACTTC.

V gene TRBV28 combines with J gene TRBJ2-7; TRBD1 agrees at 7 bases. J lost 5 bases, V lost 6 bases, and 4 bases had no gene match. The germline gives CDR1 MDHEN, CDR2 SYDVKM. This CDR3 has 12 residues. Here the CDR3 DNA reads TGTGCCAGCAGGACCACAGGGGACGAGCAGTACTTC. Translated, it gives CASRTTGDEQYF.

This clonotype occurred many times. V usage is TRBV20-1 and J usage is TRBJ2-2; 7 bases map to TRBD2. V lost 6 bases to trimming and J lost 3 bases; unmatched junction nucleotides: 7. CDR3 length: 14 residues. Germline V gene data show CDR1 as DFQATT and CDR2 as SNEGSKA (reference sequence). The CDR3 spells CSARRLAHTGELFF. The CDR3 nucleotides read TGCAGTGCGCGTAGACTAGCCCACACCGGGGAGCTGTTTTTT.

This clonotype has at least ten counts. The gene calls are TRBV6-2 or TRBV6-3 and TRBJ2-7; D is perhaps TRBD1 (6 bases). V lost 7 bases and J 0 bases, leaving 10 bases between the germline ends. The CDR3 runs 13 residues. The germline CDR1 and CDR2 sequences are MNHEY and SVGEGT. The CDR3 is CASTKTGSYEQYF. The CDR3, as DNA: TGTGCCAGCACCAAGACAGGCTCCTACGAGCAGTACTTC.

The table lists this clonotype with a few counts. The CDR3 loop is CASSLRLFSSGANVLTF. For the CDR3, the DNA is TGTGCCAGCAGCCTAAGACTCTTTAGCTCTGGGGCCAACGTCCTGACTTTC. This chain connects TRBV5-6 to TRBJ2-6; unclear D gene. V dropped 4 bases and J dropped 0 bases, with 14 bases sitting between them. CDR3 size: 17 residues. Germline V gene sequence: CDR1 SGHDT, CDR2 YYEEEE.

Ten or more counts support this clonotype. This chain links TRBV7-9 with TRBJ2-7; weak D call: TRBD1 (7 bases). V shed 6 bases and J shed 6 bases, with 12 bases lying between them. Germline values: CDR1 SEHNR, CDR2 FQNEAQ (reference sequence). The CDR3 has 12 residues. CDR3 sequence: CASSNQGGEQYF. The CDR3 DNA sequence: TGTGCCAGCAGTAATCAGGGGGGCGAGCAGTACTTC.

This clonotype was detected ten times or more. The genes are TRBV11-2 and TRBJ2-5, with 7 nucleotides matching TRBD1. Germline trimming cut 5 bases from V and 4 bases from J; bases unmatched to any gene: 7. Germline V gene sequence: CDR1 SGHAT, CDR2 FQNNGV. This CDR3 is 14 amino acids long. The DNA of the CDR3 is TGTGCCAGCAGCCCCCGGGACAGATCAGAGACCCAGTACTTC. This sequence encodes CASSPRDRSETQYF. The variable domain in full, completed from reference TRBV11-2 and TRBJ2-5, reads EAGVAQSPRYKIIEKRQSVAFWCNPISGHATLYWYQQILGQGPKLLIQFQNNGVVDDSQLPKDRFSAERLKGVDSTLKIQPAKLEDSAVYLCASSPRDRSETQYFGPGTRLLVL.

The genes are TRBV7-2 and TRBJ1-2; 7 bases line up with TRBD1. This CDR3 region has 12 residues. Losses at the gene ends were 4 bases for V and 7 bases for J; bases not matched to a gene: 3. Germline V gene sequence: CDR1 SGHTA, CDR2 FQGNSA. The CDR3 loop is CASSSQGLGYTF. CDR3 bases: TGTGCCAGCAGCTCACAGGGGCTTGGCTACACCTTC.

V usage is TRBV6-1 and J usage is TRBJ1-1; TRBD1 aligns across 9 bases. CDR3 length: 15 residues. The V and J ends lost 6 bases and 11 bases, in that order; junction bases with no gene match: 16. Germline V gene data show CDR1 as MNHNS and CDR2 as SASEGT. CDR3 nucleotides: TGTGCCAGCAGCCGTCCGGCACAGGGGGCGATTTACGCTTTCTTT. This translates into CASSRPAQGAIYAFF.

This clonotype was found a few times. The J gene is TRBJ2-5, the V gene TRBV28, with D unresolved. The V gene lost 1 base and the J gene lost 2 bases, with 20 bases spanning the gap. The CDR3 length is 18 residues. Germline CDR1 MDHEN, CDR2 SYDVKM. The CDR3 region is CASSLLGGSNLKQETQYF. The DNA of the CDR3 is TGTGCCAGCAGTTTATTAGGTGGTAGTAACCTGAAACAAGAGACCCAGTACTTC.

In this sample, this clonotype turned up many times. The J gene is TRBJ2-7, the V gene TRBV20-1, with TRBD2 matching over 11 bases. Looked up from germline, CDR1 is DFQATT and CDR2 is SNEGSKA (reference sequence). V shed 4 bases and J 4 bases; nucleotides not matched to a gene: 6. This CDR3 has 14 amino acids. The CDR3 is CSATTSGSLYEQYF. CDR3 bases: TGCAGTGCTACAACTAGCGGGAGTTTGTACGAGCAGTACTTC.

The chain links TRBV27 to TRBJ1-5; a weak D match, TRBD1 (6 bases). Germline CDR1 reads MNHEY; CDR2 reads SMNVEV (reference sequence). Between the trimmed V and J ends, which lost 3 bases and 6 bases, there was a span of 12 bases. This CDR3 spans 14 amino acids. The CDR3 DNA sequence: TGTGCCAGCAGTTTCGGCAGGGGTGGTCAGCCCCAGCATTTT. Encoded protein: CASSFGRGGQPQHF.

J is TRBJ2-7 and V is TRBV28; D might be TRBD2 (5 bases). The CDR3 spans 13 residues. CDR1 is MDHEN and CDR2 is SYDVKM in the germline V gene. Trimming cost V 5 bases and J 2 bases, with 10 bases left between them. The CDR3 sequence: CASSGLQPYEQYF. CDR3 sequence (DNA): TGTGCCAGCAGTGGACTTCAGCCCTACGAGCAGTACTTC.

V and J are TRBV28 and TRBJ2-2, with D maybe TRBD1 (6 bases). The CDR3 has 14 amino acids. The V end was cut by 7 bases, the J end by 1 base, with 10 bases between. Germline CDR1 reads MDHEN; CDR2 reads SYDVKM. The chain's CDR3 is CASTLGQNTGELFF. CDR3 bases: TGTGCCAGCACCCTGGGACAGAACACCGGGGAGCTGTTTTTT.

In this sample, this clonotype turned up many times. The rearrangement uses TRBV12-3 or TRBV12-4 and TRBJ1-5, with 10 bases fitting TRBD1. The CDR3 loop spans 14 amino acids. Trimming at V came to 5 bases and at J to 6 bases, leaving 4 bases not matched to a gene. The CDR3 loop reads CASSPRDRGQPQHF. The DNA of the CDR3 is TGTGCCAGCAGTCCCCGGGACAGGGGTCAGCCCCAGCATTTT.

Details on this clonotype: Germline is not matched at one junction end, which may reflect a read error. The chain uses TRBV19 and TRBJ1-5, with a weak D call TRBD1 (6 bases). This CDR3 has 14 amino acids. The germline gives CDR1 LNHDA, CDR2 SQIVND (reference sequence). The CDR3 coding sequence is TGTGTCAGTAGTAACCTACAGGGTGATCAGCCCCAGCATTTT. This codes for CVSSNLQGDQPQHF. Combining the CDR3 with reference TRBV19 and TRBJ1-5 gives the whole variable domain DGGITQSPKYLFRKEGQNVTLSCEQNLNHDAMYWYRQDPGQGLRLIYYSQIVNDFQKGDIAEGYSVSREKKESFPLTVTSAQKNPTAFYLCVSSNLQGDQPQHFGDGTRLSIL.

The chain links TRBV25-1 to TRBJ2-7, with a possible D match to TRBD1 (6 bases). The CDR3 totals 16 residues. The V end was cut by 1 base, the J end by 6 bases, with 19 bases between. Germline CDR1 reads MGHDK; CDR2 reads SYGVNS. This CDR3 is CASSESPRGALGEQYF. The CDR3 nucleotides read TGTGCCAGCAGTGAATCCCCCAGGGGCGCCCTTGGCGAGCAGTACTTC.

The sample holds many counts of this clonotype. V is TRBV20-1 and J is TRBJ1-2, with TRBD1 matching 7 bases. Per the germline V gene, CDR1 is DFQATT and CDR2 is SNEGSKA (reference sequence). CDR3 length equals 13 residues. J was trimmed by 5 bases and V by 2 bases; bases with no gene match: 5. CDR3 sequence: CSARPGQPYGYTF. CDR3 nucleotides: TGCAGTGCTAGACCGGGACAGCCGTATGGCTACACCTTC.